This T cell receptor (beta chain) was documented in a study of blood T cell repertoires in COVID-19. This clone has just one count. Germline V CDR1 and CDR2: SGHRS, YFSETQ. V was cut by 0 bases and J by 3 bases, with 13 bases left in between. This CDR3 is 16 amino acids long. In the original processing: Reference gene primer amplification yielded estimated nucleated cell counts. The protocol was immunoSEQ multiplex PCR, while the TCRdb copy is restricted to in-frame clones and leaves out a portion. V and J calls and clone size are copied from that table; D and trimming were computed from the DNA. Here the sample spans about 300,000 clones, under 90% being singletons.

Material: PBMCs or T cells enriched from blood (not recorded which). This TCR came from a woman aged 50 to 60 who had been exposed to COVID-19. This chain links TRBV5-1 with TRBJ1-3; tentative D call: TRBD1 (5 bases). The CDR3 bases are TGCGCCAGCAGCTTGGACGGACACAAGGGTGGAAACACCATATATTTT. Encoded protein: CASSLDGHKGGNTIYF.